The 2 T cell receptor beta chains below come from one sample, sequenced in a study of CD8+ T cells in alopecia areata. The treatment here: oral pan-JAK inhibitor, 5-10 mg twice daily. RNA extraction was followed by reverse transcription into cDNA, which acted as the sequencing template. Data came from immunoSEQ multiplex PCR; TCRdb stores just in-frame clones and leaves some out. The top ten clones hold roughly 1.3% of a sample with approximately 180,000 clones, about 65% of them seen once. The specimen was CD4+ T cells sorted from blood, collected around week 50, from a patient treated with tofacitinib. The receptors originated from a human donor with alopecia areata.

The chain has TRBV10-1 and TRBJ2-2; 8 nucleotides match TRBD1. The trim removed 5 bases at V and 7 bases at J, leaving 3 bases unmatched. The germline V gene has CDR1 WNHNN and CDR2 SYGVQD (reference sequence). The CDR3 extends over 13 amino acids. CDR3 amino acids: CASSRQGNGELFF. CDR3 DNA sequence: TGCGCCAGCAGTCGACAGGGGAACGGGGAGCTGTTTTTT.

The rearrangement joins TRBV5-1 to TRBJ2-1; the D gene is possibly TRBD1 (6 bases). Germline CDR1 reads SGHRS; CDR2 reads YFSETQ. Trimming stripped 0 bases from V and 8 bases from J, with 12 bases between. The CDR3 covers 14 residues. CDR3 sequence: CASSLAAGDDEQFF. The CDR3 coding sequence is TGCGCCAGCAGCTTGGCGGCAGGGGACGATGAGCAGTTCTTC.